The 31 T cell receptor beta chains listed next were all sequenced from one sample in a study of CD8+CD57+ T cells in acquired aplastic anemia. TCR beta VDJ combinations and CDR3 sequences were profiled from genomic DNA. TCRdb called the reads again in MiXCR, with one record for every CDR3 protein. Of roughly 300,000 distinct CDR3 sequences detected, 50% to 70% appear once; the ten largest clones hold 6.5% to 10%. Sequencing used sorted CD4+, CD8+, or CD8+CD57+ T cells (not recorded which) from PBMCs. The origin of the receptors is a human donor with severe aplastic anemia or a healthy control (not recorded which).

The CDR3, as DNA: TGTGCCAGCAGCTTAGTTAAGCTGGATTCAGATACGCAGTATTTT. Its translation is CASSLVKLDSDTQYF. The chain recombines TRBV7-8 with TRBJ2-3; the D is unclear. CDR1 and CDR2 from the germline V gene are SGHVS and FQNEAQ. V was cut by 1 base and J by 4 bases, with 12 bases left in between. The CDR3 spans 15 residues.

This sequence joins TRBV20-1 and TRBJ1-5; 11 nucleotides match TRBD1. CDR3 length equals 12 residues. Losses at the gene ends were 3 bases for V and 14 bases for J; bases not matched to a gene: 6. The germline V gene has CDR1 DFQATT and CDR2 SNEGSKA (reference sequence). The CDR3 region is CSARRTGGYEHF. The CDR3 coding sequence is TGCAGTGCTAGGAGGACAGGGGGCTACGAGCATTTT.

The chain couples TRBV29-1 to TRBJ1-5; D not resolved. The germline V gene encodes CDR1 SQVTM and CDR2 ANQGSEA. Trimming removed 4 bases at V and 3 bases at J, with 10 bases between. The CDR3 length is 13 residues. CDR3 DNA sequence: TGCAGCGTTGTTTTTAATCTCAATCAGCCCCAGCATTTT. It is translated as CSVVFNLNQPQHF.

The chain joins TRBV20-1 to TRBJ2-1, with D possibly matching TRBD2 (6 bases). CDR3 size: 11 residues. CDR1 is DFQATT, CDR2 SNEGSKA, per germline (reference sequence). V was cut by 6 bases and J by 9 bases, with 12 bases left in between. CDR3 in amino acids: CSAQEGGEQFF. As DNA, the CDR3 is TGCAGTGCACAGGAGGGCGGTGAGCAGTTCTTC.

In its sample, this clonotype was seen many times. The rearrangement joins TRBV5-1 to TRBJ2-7; no reliable D call. Trimming pared 4 bases from V and 3 bases from J, leaving 8 bases between. The CDR3 has 12 amino acids. Germline loops: CDR1 SGHRS, CDR2 YFSETQ. The CDR3 sequence is CASSGRDYEQYF. For the CDR3, the DNA is TGCGCCAGCAGCGGACGAGACTACGAGCAGTACTTC.

The DNA of the CDR3 is TGCAGTGCTGAAACTAGCGGGAGTCACGAGCAGTACTTC. Amino acid sequence: CSAETSGSHEQYF. This chain joins TRBV20-1 and TRBJ2-7; the match to TRBD2 covers 11 bases. The CDR3 has 13 amino acids. Germline V lookup: CDR1 DFQATT, CDR2 SNEGSKA (reference sequence). With 5 bases clipped from V and 5 bases from J, the junction kept 5 bases outside the gene matches.

The chain employs TRBV7-2 and TRBJ1-2; D is possibly TRBD1 (6 bases). CDR3 length: 16 amino acids. Trimming pared 5 bases from V and 7 bases from J, leaving 23 bases between. The germline V gene has CDR1 SGHTA and CDR2 FQGNSA. CDR3 in amino acids: CASSQGPVGGQGGYTF. In DNA form, the CDR3 reads TGTGCCAGCAGCCAAGGTCCGGTCGGGGGGCAGGGTGGCTACACCTTC.

The chain employs TRBV15 and TRBJ1-1; 12 bases line up with TRBD1. CDR1 and CDR2 from the germline V gene are LNHNV and YYDKDF (reference sequence). Trimming took 2 bases from V and 6 from J; bases not matched to a gene: 16. CDR3 length equals 19 residues. The chain's CDR3 is CATSRPSPGQGANYAEAFF. CDR3 nucleotide sequence: TGTGCCACCAGCAGACCATCTCCGGGACAGGGGGCGAATTATGCTGAAGCTTTCTTT.

DNA of the CDR3: TGCGCCAGCAGATTCTACGAGGTCCCGGCTGGGGCCAACGTCCTGACTTTC. It is translated as CASRFYEVPAGANVLTF. The chain couples TRBV5-1 to TRBJ2-6; D unresolved. V was cut by 5 bases and J by 2 bases, with 17 bases left in between. The CDR3 loop spans 17 amino acids. Germline CDR1 and CDR2: SGHRS and YFSETQ. The full variable domain, its missing parts supplied by reference TRBV5-1 and TRBJ2-6, is KAGVTQTPRYLIKTRGQQVTLSCSPISGHRSVSWYQQTPGQGLQFLFEYFSETQRNKGNFPGRFSGRQFSNSRSEMNVSTLELGDSALYLCASRFYEVPAGANVLTFGAGSRLTVL.

CDR3 DNA: TGTGCCAGCAGCTTCATGAGGGGTCAGCCCCAGCATTTT. Translated, it gives CASSFMRGQPQHF. V and J are TRBV5-6 and TRBJ1-5, with D maybe TRBD1 (5 bases). The germline V gene has CDR1 SGHDT and CDR2 YYEEEE. Trimming removed 2 bases at V and 6 bases at J, with 9 bases between. The CDR3 has 13 amino acids.

The chain joins TRBV7-9 to TRBJ2-1; no clear D gene. The CDR3 has 12 residues. Looked up from germline, CDR1 is SEHNR and CDR2 is FQNEAQ (reference sequence). With 7 bases removed from V and 6 bases from J, the gap between germline ends came to 10 bases. The CDR3 is CASINPGNEQFF. The CDR3 DNA sequence: TGTGCCAGCATAAACCCAGGCAATGAGCAGTTCTTC.

The V and J genes are TRBV10-1 and TRBJ1-2, with D perhaps TRBD1 (5 bases). The CDR3 runs to 13 residues. The germline gives CDR1 WNHNN, CDR2 SYGVQD (reference sequence). Trimming took 5 bases from V and 5 from J, leaving 12 bases between them. The CDR3 region has the DNA TGCGCCAGCAGTCGAGGGGCTGGGTATGGCTACACCTTC. This gives the protein CASSRGAGYGYTF.

The V gene is TRBV25-1, the J gene TRBJ2-4, with TRBD2 as a possible D gene (5 bases). Deletions cut 3 bases from V and 6 bases from J, with 15 bases between. The germline V gene encodes CDR1 MGHDK and CDR2 SYGVNS. The CDR3 runs 15 residues. The CDR3 loop is CASSELFGVGNIQYF. Here the CDR3 DNA reads TGTGCCAGCAGTGAGTTGTTCGGGGTGGGAAACATTCAGTACTTC.

In this sample, this clonotype turned up many times. The chain joins TRBV12-3 or TRBV12-4 to TRBJ1-6; 9 nucleotides agree with TRBD1. This CDR3 region has 15 residues. V shed 6 bases, J shed 10 bases, and the junction held 10 bases outside the gene matches. CDR3: CASSLGQGSWSPLHF. As DNA, the CDR3 is TGTGCCAGCAGCCTCGGACAGGGGAGTTGGTCACCCCTCCACTTT.

The gene calls are TRBV5-5 and TRBJ2-7, with 8 bases that match TRBD2. This CDR3 is 15 amino acids long. CDR1 and CDR2 from the germline V gene are SGHKS and YYEKEE (reference sequence). The junction had 9 bases not matched to a gene; V was cut back by 0 bases and J by 7 bases. CDR3 in DNA: TGTGCCAGCAGCTTGGACCCAGCGGGAGTAAGGGAGCAGTACTTC. Its translation: CASSLDPAGVREQYF.

CDR3 loop: CASSVATPGNTIYF. The DNA for the CDR3 is TGTGCCAGCAGCGTAGCTACTCCGGGTAACACCATATATTTT. The chain joins TRBV9 to TRBJ1-3; D not certain. Germline CDR1 SGDLS, CDR2 YYNGEE. CDR3 length: 14 amino acids. The V and J ends lost 0 bases and 7 bases respectively, with 11 bases between them.

The chain has TRBV15 and TRBJ2-3; 10 bases fit TRBD2. Germline-derived CDR1 and CDR2 are LNHNV and YYDKDF (reference sequence). The J segment lost 6 bases and the V segment lost 4 bases, leaving 7 bases of the junction unmatched. The CDR3 has 15 amino acids. The CDR3 coding sequence is TGTGCCACCAGCAAAGAGCGGGGGGGCGGGGATACGCAGTATTTT. Translation gives CATSKERGGGDTQYF.

CDR3 nucleotide sequence: TGCAGTGCTAGATGGAGAATCTATGGCTACACCTTC. It encodes CSARWRIYGYTF. The chain links TRBV20-1 to TRBJ1-2; D gene unclear. V lost 2 bases to trimming and J lost 4 bases, with 8 bases between them. CDR3 size: 12 residues. CDR1 and CDR2 from the germline V gene are DFQATT and SNEGSKA (reference sequence).

This clonotype was counted ten times or more. The chain carries TRBV11-3 and TRBJ2-2, with TRBD1 matching over 8 bases. Germline CDR1 SGHNT, CDR2 YENEEA. CDR3 length: 17 amino acids. The junction had 14 bases not matched to a gene; V was cut back by 4 bases and J by 7 bases. The CDR3 region has the DNA TGTGCCAGCAGCTCCGAGGGCGGTCAGGGGGCCATCGGGGAGCTGTTTTTT. It yields the protein CASSSEGGQGAIGELFF. Variable domain in full (rest from reference TRBV11-3 and TRBJ2-2): EAGVVQSPRYKIIEKKQPVAFWCNPISGHNTLYWYLQNLGQGPELLIRYENEEAVDDSQLPKDRFSAERLKGVDSTLKIQPAELGDSAVYLCASSSEGGQGAIGELFFGEGSRLTVL.

This clonotype has ten or more counts. V and J are TRBV19 and TRBJ2-3, with TRBD2 identical over 12 bases. The germline CDR1 and CDR2 sequences are LNHDA and SQIVND (reference sequence). After removal of 7 bases from V and 6 bases from J, the junction contained 8 bases not matched to a gene. The CDR3 extends over 15 amino acids. The CDR3 DNA is TGTGCCAGTACCGGCCTAGCGGGGGGGGTGGATACGCAGTATTTT. Its translation: CASTGLAGGVDTQYF.

On this clonotype: Compared with germline, one end of the junction differs, possibly owing to a read error. The J gene is TRBJ2-3, the V gene TRBV7-9; TRBD2 aligns across 10 bases. The germline V gene has CDR1 SEHNR and CDR2 FQNEAQ (reference sequence). The CDR3 has 18 residues. The CDR3 DNA sequence: TGTGCTAGCAGCTTAGGGCTCCTAGCGGGGGCCGGCACAGATACGCAGTATTTT. Translating gives CASSLGLLAGAGTDTQYF.

As for this clonotype: Because it lacks the conserved phenylalanine or tryptophan at the end, this CDR3 is likely a read error. The rearrangement joins TRBV7-2 to TRBJ1-5, with a possible D match to TRBD1 (5 bases). Germline loops: CDR1 SGHTA, CDR2 FQGNSA. V was pared by 1 base and J by 9 bases, with 13 bases between. CDR3 size: 14 residues. The CDR3 protein is CASSLEARAPPQHL. Here the CDR3 DNA reads TGTGCCAGCAGCTTAGAGGCCAGGGCTCCGCCCCAGCATCTT.

This clonotype was seen repeatedly, ten times or more. V usage is TRBV9 and J usage is TRBJ2-5, with a weak D call TRBD1 (6 bases). Germline-derived CDR1 and CDR2 are SGDLS and YYNGEE. Trimming stripped 0 bases from V and 1 base from J, with 13 bases between. The length of the CDR3 is 16 residues. CDR3 protein: CASSVGPQGIQETQYF. In DNA form, the CDR3 reads TGTGCCAGCAGCGTAGGCCCTCAGGGGATCCAAGAGACCCAGTACTTC.

The gene calls are TRBV25-1 and TRBJ2-3; D is perhaps TRBD2 (5 bases). Trimming took 5 bases from V and 6 from J, leaving 21 bases between them. The germline gives CDR1 MGHDK, CDR2 SYGVNS. This CDR3 contains 16 residues. The CDR3 sequence: CASSPLKRSINDTQYF. DNA for the CDR3: TGTGCCAGCAGTCCGTTAAAGCGGTCCATCAACGATACGCAGTATTTT.

This chain uses TRBV29-1 with TRBJ2-5; no definite D call. The CDR3 runs to 14 residues. The germline V gene encodes CDR1 SQVTM and CDR2 ANQGSEA. The V end lost 4 bases, the J end lost 5 bases, and 17 bases lay between the germline ends. DNA of the CDR3: TGCAGCGTTGGGTCGGACGCGTCAGGCGAGACCCAGTACTTC. Protein product: CSVGSDASGETQYF.

This clonotype was counted ten times or more. This rearrangement joins TRBV20-1 to TRBJ1-6; D is perhaps TRBD1 (5 bases). Germline CDR1 and CDR2: DFQATT and SNEGSKA (reference sequence). The CDR3 contains 16 residues. Deletions cut 3 bases from V and 0 bases from J, with 12 bases between. CDR3 DNA: TGCAGTGCTAGGGGAGGGGCCAGCTCCTATAATTCACCCCTCCACTTT. It translates to CSARGGASSYNSPLHF.

This clonotype appeared a single time. The rearrangement uses TRBV25-1 and TRBJ2-1, with D perhaps TRBD1 (5 bases). This CDR3 is 14 amino acids long. Per germline, CDR1 MGHDK and CDR2 SYGVNS. V lost 5 bases, J lost 4 bases, and 12 bases lay in between. The CDR3: CASSYSQVYNEQFF. In DNA form, the CDR3 reads TGTGCCAGCAGTTACTCACAGGTTTACAATGAGCAGTTCTTC.

This clonotype has just a few counts. J is TRBJ2-5 and V is TRBV10-3; no clear D. Germline V gives CDR1 ENHRY, CDR2 SYGVKD. V gave up 7 bases and J gave up 3 bases, with 12 bases separating them. CDR3 size: 13 residues. CDR3 DNA sequence: TGTGCCATCAACGGCGGACGCGAAGAGACCCAGTACTTC. It codes for CAINGGREETQYF.

This chain uses TRBV7-9 with TRBJ1-2; D gene uncertain. Germline CDR1 reads SEHNR; CDR2 reads FQNEAQ (reference sequence). The CDR3 spans 15 residues. V lost 5 bases and J 3 bases, leaving 16 bases between the germline ends. Here the CDR3 reads CASSIRGSVHYGYTF. The CDR3 region has the DNA TGTGCCAGCAGCATACGTGGGTCTGTTCACTATGGCTACACCTTC.

The chain recombines TRBV6-1 with TRBJ2-7; D is undetermined. V was cut by 0 bases and J by 7 bases, with 7 bases left in between. Germline V gives CDR1 MNHNS, CDR2 SASEGT. The CDR3 has 12 residues. The CDR3 here is CASSEAAGEQYF. The CDR3 coding sequence is TGTGCCAGCAGTGAAGCCGCCGGGGAGCAGTACTTC.

This clonotype was detected ten times or more. The rearrangement uses TRBV6-5 and TRBJ1-2, with a weak D call TRBD1 (6 bases). CDR1 and CDR2 from the germline V gene are MNHEY and SVGAGI. The CDR3 loop spans 12 amino acids. V was trimmed by 6 bases and J by 8 bases, leaving 13 bases between them. The CDR3 here is CASRSGAWGYTF. CDR3 DNA: TGTGCCAGCAGGTCAGGGGCCTGGGGCTACACCTTC.